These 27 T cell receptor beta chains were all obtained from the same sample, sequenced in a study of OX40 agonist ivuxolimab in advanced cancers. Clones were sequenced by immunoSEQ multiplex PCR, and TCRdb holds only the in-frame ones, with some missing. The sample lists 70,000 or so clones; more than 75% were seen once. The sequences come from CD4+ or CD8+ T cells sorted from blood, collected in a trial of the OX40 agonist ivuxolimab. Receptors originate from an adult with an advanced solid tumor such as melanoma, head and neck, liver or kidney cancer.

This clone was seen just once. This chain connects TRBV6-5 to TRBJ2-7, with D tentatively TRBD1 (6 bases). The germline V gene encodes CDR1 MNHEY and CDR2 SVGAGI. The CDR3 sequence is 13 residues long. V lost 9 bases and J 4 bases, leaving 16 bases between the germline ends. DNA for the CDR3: TGTGCCAGTACAGGGACCATCGGTTACGAGCAGTACTTC. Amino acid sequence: CASTGTIGYEQYF.

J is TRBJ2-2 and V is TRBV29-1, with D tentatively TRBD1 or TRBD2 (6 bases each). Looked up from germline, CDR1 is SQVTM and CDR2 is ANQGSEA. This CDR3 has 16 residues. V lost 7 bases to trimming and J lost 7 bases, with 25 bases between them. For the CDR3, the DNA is TGCAGCGCTGAGTTACCTCTCGGGGGCCCGGACGGGGAGCTGTTTTTT. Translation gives CSAELPLGGPDGELFF.

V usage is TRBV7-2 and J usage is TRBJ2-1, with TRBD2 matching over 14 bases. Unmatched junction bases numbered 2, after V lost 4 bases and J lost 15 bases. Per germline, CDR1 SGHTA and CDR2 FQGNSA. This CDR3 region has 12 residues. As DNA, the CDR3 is TGTGCCAGCAGCTCAGGACTAGCGGGGGGGTTCTTC. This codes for CASSSGLAGGFF.

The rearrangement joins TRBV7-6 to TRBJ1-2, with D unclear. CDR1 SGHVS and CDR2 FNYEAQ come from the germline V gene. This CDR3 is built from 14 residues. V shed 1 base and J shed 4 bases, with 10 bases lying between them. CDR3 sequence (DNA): TGTGCCAGCAGCTTAGACCCGAATGGCTATGGCTACACCTTC. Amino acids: CASSLDPNGYGYTF.

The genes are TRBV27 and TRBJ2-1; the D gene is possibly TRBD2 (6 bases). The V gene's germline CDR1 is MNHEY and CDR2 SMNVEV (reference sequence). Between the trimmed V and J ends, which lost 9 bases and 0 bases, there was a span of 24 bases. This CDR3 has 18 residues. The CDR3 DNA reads TGTGCCAGTAGTAGCTCGAGCGGGCTCTTTTTCTCCTACAATGAGCAGTTCTTC. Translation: CASSSSSGLFFSYNEQFF.

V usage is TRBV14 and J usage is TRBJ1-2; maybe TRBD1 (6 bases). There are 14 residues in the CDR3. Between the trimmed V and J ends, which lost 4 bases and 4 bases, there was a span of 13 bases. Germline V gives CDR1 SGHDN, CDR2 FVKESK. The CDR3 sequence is CASSRGGTVYGYTF. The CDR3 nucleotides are TGTGCCAGCAGCCGAGGGGGGACCGTCTATGGCTACACCTTC.

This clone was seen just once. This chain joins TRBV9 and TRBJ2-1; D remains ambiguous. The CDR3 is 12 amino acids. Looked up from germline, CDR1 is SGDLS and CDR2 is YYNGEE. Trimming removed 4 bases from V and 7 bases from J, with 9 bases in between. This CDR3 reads CASSPWGNEQFF. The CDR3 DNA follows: TGTGCCAGCAGCCCCTGGGGAAATGAGCAGTTCTTC.

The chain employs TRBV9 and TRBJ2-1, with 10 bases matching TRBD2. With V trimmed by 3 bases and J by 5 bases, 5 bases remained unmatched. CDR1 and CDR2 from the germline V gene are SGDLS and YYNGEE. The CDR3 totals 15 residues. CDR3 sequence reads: CASSAGLARHNEQFF. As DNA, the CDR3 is TGTGCCAGCAGCGCGGGACTAGCGAGACACAATGAGCAGTTCTTC.

CDR3 protein: CASSQGAGERAFF. The CDR3 DNA reads as TGTGCCAGCAGCCAAGGGGCAGGGGAGAGAGCTTTCTTT. The chain joins TRBV7-9 to TRBJ1-1; a weak D match, TRBD1 (6 bases). With 5 bases removed from V and 10 bases from J, the gap between germline ends came to 17 bases. This CDR3 has 13 residues. Germline assignment: CDR1 SEHNR and CDR2 FQNEAQ (reference sequence).

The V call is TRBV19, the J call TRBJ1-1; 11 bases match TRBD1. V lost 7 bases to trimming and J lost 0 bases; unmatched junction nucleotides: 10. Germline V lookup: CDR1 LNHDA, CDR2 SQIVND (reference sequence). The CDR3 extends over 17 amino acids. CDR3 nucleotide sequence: TGTGCCAGTACTAAAGGGACAGGGGGACCCTTGAACACTGAAGCTTTCTTT. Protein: CASTKGTGGPLNTEAFF.

CDR3 amino acids: CASSELGSGPRGNIQYF. The CDR3 nucleotides are TGTGCCAGCAGTGAATTGGGTAGCGGGCCTCGAGGAAACATTCAGTACTTC. The chain carries TRBV25-1 and TRBJ2-4, with TRBD2 identical over 7 bases. This CDR3 is 17 amino acids long. From germline, CDR1 is MGHDK and CDR2 SYGVNS. The ends lost 1 base at V and 6 bases at J; junction bases unmatched: 12.

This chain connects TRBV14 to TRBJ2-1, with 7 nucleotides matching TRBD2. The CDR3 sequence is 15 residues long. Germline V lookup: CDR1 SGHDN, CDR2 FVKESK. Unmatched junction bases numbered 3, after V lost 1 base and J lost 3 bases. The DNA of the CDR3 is TGTGCCAGCAGCCAAGGACTAGCCCACTACAATGAGCAGTTCTTC. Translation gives CASSQGLAHYNEQFF.

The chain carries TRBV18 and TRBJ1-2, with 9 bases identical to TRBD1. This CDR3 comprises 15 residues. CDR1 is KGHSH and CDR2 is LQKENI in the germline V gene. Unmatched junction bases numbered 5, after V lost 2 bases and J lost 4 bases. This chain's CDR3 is CASSPEDRGGYGYTF. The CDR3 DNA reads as TGTGCCAGCTCACCAGAGGACAGGGGAGGCTATGGCTACACCTTC.

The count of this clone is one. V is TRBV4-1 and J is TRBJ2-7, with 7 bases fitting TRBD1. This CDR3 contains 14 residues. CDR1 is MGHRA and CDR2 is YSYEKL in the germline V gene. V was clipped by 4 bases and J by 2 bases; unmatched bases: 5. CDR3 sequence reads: CASSPTGVAYEQYF. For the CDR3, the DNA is TGCGCCAGCAGCCCTACAGGGGTGGCCTACGAGCAGTACTTC.

CDR3 region: CASSQAGGINEKLFF. For the CDR3, the DNA is TGCGCCAGCAGCCAAGCAGGGGGCATAAATGAAAAACTGTTTTTT. The V call is TRBV4-1, the J call TRBJ1-4; 8 nucleotides match TRBD1. Trimming removed 1 base from V and 5 bases from J; junction bases left unmatched: 3. The germline V gene encodes CDR1 MGHRA and CDR2 YSYEKL. This CDR3 region has 15 residues.

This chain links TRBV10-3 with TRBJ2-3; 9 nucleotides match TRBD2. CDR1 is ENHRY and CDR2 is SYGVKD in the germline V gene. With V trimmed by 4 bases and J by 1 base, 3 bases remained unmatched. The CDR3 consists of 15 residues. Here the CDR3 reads CAISAASGGTDTQYF. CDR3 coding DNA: TGTGCCATCAGTGCCGCTAGCGGGGGCACAGATACGCAGTATTTT.

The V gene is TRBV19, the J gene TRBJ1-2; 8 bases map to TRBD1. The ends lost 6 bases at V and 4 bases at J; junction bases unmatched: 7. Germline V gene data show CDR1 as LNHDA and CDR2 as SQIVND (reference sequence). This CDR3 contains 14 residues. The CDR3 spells CASRRGQDSYGYTF. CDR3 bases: TGTGCCAGTAGGCGGGGACAGGACTCCTATGGCTACACCTTC.

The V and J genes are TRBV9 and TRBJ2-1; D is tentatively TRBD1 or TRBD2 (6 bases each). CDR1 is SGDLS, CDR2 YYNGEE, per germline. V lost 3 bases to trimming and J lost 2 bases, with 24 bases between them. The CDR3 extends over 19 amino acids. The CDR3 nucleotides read TGTGCCAGCAGCGCCCCGGGACTCAGGGACATATTAACCTACAATGAGCAGTTCTTC. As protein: CASSAPGLRDILTYNEQFF.

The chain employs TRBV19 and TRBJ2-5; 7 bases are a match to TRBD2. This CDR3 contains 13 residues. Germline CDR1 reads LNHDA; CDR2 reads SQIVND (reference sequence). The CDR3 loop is CAIDSEPGGTQYF. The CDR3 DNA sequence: TGTGCAATAGACAGCGAACCGGGAGGGACCCAGTACTTC.

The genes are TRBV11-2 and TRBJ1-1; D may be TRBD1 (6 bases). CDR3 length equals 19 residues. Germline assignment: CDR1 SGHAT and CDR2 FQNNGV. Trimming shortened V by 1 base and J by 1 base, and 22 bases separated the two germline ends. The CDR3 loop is CASSLAERGYANTNTEAFF. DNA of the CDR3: TGTGCCAGCAGCTTAGCCGAGAGGGGGTATGCAAATACGAACACTGAAGCTTTCTTT. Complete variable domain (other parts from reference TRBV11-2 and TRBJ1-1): EAGVAQSPRYKIIEKRQSVAFWCNPISGHATLYWYQQILGQGPKLLIQFQNNGVVDDSQLPKDRFSAERLKGVDSTLKIQPAKLEDSAVYLCASSLAERGYANTNTEAFFGQGTRLTVV.

CDR3 in amino acids: CASSGQWGEAFF. The CDR3, as DNA: TGCGCCAGCAGCGGGCAGTGGGGTGAAGCTTTCTTT. The rearrangement joins TRBV10-1 to TRBJ1-1; D is undetermined. The germline V and J ends were trimmed by 6 bases and 7 bases, with 12 bases remaining between them. CDR1 is WNHNN and CDR2 is SYGVQD in the germline V gene (reference sequence). The CDR3 is made up of 12 amino acids.

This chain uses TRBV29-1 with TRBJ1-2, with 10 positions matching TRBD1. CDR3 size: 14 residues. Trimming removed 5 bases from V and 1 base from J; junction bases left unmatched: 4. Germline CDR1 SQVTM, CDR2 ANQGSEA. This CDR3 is CSVTGTGDNYGYTF. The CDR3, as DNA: TGCAGCGTTACCGGGACAGGGGATAACTATGGCTACACCTTC.

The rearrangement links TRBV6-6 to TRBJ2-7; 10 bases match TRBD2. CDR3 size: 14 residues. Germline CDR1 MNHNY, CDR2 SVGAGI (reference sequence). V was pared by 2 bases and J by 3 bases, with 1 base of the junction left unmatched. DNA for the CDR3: TGTGCCAGCAGTTACCGACTAGCGGGCTACGAGCAGTACTTC. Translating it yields CASSYRLAGYEQYF.

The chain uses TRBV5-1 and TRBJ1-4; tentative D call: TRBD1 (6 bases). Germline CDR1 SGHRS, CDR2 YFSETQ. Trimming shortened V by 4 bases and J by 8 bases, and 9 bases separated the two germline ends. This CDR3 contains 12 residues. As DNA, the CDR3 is TGCGCCAGCAGCACCGACAGGGAAAAACTGTTTTTT. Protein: CASSTDREKLFF. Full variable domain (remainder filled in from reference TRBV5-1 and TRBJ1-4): KAGVTQTPRYLIKTRGQQVTLSCSPISGHRSVSWYQQTPGQGLQFLFEYFSETQRNKGNFPGRFSGRQFSNSRSEMNVSTLELGDSALYLCASSTDREKLFFGSGTQLSVL.

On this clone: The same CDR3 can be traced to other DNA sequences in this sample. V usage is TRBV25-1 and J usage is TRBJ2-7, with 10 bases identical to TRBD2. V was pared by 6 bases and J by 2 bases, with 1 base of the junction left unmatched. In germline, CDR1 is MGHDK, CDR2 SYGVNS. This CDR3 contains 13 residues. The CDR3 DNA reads TGTGCCAGCAGGAGCGGGGGGGCCTACGAGCAGTACTTC. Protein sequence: CASRSGGAYEQYF.

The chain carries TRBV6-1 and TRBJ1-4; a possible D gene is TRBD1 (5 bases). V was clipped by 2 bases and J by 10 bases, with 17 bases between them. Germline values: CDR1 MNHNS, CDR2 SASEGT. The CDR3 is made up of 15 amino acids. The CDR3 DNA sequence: TGTGCCAGCAGTGAAACAGGCAACCCTACCGCAAAACTGTTTTTT. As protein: CASSETGNPTAKLFF.

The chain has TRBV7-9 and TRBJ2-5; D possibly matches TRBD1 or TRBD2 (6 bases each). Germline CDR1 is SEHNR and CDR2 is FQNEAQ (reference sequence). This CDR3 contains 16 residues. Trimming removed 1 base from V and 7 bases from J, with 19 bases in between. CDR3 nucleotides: TGTGCCAGCAGCTTAGATGGGGGGCGCATCATCGGGACCCAGTACTTC. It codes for CASSLDGGRIIGTQYF.